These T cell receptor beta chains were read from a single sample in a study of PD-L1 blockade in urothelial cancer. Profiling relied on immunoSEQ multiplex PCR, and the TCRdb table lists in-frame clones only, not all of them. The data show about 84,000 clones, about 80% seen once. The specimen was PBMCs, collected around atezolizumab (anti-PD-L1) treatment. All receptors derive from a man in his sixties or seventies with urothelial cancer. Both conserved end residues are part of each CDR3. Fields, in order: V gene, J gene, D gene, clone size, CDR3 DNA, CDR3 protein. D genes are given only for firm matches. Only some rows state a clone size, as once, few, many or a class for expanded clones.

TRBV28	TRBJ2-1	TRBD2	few	TGTGCCAGCAGAGGACTAGCGGGAAACCACAATGAGCAGTTCTTC	CASRGLAGNHNEQFF
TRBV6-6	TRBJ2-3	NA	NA	TGTGCCAGCAGTCCCTCCCGGACGGGGGTGGCAGATACGCAGTATTTT	CASSPSRTGVADTQYF
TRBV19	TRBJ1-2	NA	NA	TGTGCCAGTAGTATTTTATCAGGGAACTATGGCTACACCTTC	CASSILSGNYGYTF
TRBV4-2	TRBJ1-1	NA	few	TGTGCCAGCAGCCAGGAAGTGGACACTCCCGAAGCTTTCTTT	CASSQEVDTPEAFF
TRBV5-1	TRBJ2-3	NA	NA	TGCGCCAGCGCTCCGGGGGTCCAGGTAACAGATACGCAGTATTTT	CASAPGVQVTDTQYF
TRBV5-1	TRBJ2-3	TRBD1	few	TGCGCCAGCAGCTTATTAACCGGGACAGGGCGTTCAGATACGCAGTATTTT	CASSLLTGTGRSDTQYF
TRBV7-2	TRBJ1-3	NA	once	TGTGCCAGCAGCTTAGATTCAGGGGCGACTTGGGGAAACACCATATATTTT	CASSLDSGATWGNTIYF
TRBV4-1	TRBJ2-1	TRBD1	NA	TGCGCCAGCAGCACTCGACAGGGAAGGAATGAGCAGTTCTTC	CASSTRQGRNEQFF
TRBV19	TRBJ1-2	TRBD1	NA	TGTGCCAGTAGTATGCAGGGGGCTAACTATGGCTACACCTTC	CASSMQGANYGYTF
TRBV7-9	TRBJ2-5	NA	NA	TGTGCCAGCAGCTTAGCCCCCTACGAGGAGACCCAGTACTTC	CASSLAPYEETQYF
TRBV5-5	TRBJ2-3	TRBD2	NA	TGTGCCAGCAGCTTTTCTCGGGGGGAATCAAATACGCAGTATTTT	CASSFSRGESNTQYF
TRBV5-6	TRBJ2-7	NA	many	TGTGCCAGCAGCTTTGCTACCGCGAACTACGAGCAGTACTTC	CASSFATANYEQYF
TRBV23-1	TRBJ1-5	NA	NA	TGCGCCAGCAGCGGTACAGGTTATAGCAATCAGCCCCAGCATTTT	CASSGTGYSNQPQHF
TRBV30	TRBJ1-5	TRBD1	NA	TGTGCCTGGAGTGGAGGGACAGTTGATCAGCCCCAGCATTTT	CAWSGGTVDQPQHF
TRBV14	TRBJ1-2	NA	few	TGTGCCAGCAGCCAACCAGGTTATGGCTACACCTTC	CASSQPGYGYTF
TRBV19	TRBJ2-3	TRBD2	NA	TGTGCCAGTAGTATAGTCCTAGCGGGGATGGGTGGCACAGATACGCAGTATTTT	CASSIVLAGMGGTDTQYF
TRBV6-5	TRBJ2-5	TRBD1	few	TGTGCCAGCAGTTCGGGACAGGAAGAGACCCAGTACTTC	CASSSGQEETQYF
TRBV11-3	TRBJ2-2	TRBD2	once	TGTGCCAGCAGCTTGGGAGCGGGAGCTTTCGGGGAGCTGTTTTTT	CASSLGAGAFGELFF
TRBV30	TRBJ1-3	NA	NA	TGTGCCTGGAGTGGGGACTTCGTCTCTGGAAACACCATATATTTT	CAWSGDFVSGNTIYF
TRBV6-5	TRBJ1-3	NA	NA	TGTGCCAGCAGTGCCTTGGGAGACACTGGAAACACCATATATTTT	CASSALGDTGNTIYF
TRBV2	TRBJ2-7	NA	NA	TGTGCCAGCACCCGAATGGCAGGCTACGAGCAGTACTTC	CASTRMAGYEQYF
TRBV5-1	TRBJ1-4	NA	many	TGCGCCAGCAGCTTGGGACGGGGGGAAAAACTGTTTTTT	CASSLGRGEKLFF
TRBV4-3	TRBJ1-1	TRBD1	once	TGCGCCAGCAGCCAAGATAGGGGACAGGGGAACACTGAAGCTTTCTTT	CASSQDRGQGNTEAFF
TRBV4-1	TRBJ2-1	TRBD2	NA	TGCGCCAGCAGCCAGGCCCCTGGTAGCGGGGGGGCCAATGAGCAGTTCTTC	CASSQAPGSGGANEQFF
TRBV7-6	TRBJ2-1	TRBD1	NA	TGTGCCAGCAGCTTATACGGGACAGGGGGCAATGAGCAGTTCTTC	CASSLYGTGGNEQFF
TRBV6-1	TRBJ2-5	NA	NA	TGTGCCAGCAGGACCGACAGATTCCAAGAGACCCAGTACTTC	CASRTDRFQETQYF
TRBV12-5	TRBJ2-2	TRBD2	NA	TGTGCTAGTGGTTTGTCCGGGGGGGCCGGGGAGCTGTTTTTT	CASGLSGGAGELFF
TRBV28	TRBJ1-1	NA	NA	TGTGCCAGCAGTCTACCCCGAGGAGCACACACTGAAGCTTTCTTT	CASSLPRGAHTEAFF
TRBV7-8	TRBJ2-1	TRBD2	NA	TGTGCCAGCAGCTCCATAGCGGGGATCTTTTACAATGAGCAGTTCTTC	CASSSIAGIFYNEQFF
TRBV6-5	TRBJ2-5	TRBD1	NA	TGTGCCAGCAGAACTACAGGGGCCGGGGAGACCCAGTACTTC	CASRTTGAGETQYF
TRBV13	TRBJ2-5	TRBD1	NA	TGTGCCAGCAGCTCCCGGGACAGGGGAATTGAGACCCAGTACTTC	CASSSRDRGIETQYF
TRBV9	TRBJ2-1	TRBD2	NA	TGTGCCAGCAGCCCGAACGGACTAGCGGCGGATGAGCAGTTCTTC	CASSPNGLAADEQFF
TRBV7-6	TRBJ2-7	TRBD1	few	TGTGCCAGCAGCTGGGGACAGGTCTACGAGCAGTACTTC	CASSWGQVYEQYF
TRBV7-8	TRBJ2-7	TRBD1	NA	TGTGCCAGCAGACCGGGACAGTTCTACGAGCAGTACTTC	CASRPGQFYEQYF
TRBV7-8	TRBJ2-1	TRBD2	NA	TGTGCCAGCAGCTTAGCATCCAGCGGGAGGCCGAGCTCCTACAATGAGCAGTTCTTC	CASSLASSGRPSSYNEQFF
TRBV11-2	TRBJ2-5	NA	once	TGTGCCAGCAGCCCATTTGAGACCCAGTACTTC	CASSPFETQYF
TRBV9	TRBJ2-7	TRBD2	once	TGTGCCAGCAGCTTAGAAGGGACTAGCAACCACGAGCAGTACTTC	CASSLEGTSNHEQYF
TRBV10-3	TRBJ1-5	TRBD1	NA	TGTGCCATAGGCCGGGACAGGGATCAGCCCCAGCATTTT	CAIGRDRDQPQHF
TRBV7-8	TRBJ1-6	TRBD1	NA	TGTGCCAGCAGCTCACGGGACAGGGTGAGAAATTCACCCCTCCACTTT	CASSSRDRVRNSPLHF
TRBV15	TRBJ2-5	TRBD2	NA	TGTGTCACCAGCAGGTTCGGGGCGGGAGTTGAGACCCAGTACTTC	CVTSRFGAGVETQYF
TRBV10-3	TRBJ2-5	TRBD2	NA	TGTGCCGTACAGGGACTAGCGGGAGTTGAGGGTCCAGAGACCCAGTACTTC	CAVQGLAGVEGPETQYF
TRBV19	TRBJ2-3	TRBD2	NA	TGTGCCAGTAGTATAGCCGGGACTAGCGGAACAGATACGCAGTATTTT	CASSIAGTSGTDTQYF
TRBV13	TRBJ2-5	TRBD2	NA	TGTGCCAGCAGCCCCGGGACTAGCGGGACGACCCAGTACTTC	CASSPGTSGTTQYF